This TCR beta chain was recorded in a study of T cell responses to AZD1222 COVID-19 vaccine. Using immunoSEQ multiplex PCR, the repertoire was profiled, and TCRdb retains in-frame clones only, with some absent. The sample lists under 140,000 clones, about four fifths occurring once. A word on this clone: Its antigen is unidentified.

The study's findings and limits: The study found vaccine-associated CD4 TCRs spanning spike, dominant at 160-218 and 743-854.

The sample here was peripheral blood, taken on day 0 of AZD1222 vaccination. This receptor was obtained from an adult in good health.

The CDR3 spells CASSLGEDQPQHF. Written as DNA, the CDR3 is TGCGCCAGCAGCTTGGGAGAAGATCAGCCCCAGCATTTT. This chain connects TRBV5-1 to TRBJ1-5; D remains unclear. The germline V gene encodes CDR1 SGHRS and CDR2 YFSETQ. This CDR3 has 13 residues. With 0 bases removed from V and 5 bases from J, the gap between germline ends came to 6 bases. Drawing the rest from reference TRBV5-1 and TRBJ1-5, the complete variable domain is KAGVTQTPRYLIKTRGQQVTLSCSPISGHRSVSWYQQTPGQGLQFLFEYFSETQRNKGNFPGRFSGRQFSNSRSEMNVSTLELGDSALYLCASSLGEDQPQHFGDGTRLSIL.